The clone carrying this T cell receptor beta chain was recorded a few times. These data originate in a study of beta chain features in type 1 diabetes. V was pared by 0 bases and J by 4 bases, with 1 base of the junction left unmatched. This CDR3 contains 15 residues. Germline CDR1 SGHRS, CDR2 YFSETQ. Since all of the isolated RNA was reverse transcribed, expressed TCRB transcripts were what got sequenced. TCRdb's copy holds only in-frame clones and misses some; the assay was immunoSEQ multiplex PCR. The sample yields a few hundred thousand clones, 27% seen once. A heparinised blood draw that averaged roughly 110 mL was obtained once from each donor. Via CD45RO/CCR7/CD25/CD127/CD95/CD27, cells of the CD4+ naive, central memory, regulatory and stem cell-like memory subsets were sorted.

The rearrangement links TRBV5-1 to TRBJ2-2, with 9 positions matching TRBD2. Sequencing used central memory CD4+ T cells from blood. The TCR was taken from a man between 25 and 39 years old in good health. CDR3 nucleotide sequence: TGCGCCAGCAGCTTGGAGACTAGCGGCACCGGGGAGCTGTTTTTT. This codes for CASSLETSGTGELFF.